This TCR beta chain was sequenced for a study of T cell responses to AZD1222 COVID-19 vaccine. Concerning this clone itself: The antigen is undetermined.

Study-wide findings and caveats: Two AZD1222 doses significantly raised spike-specific TCR breadth and depth over controls.

Sequencing was performed with immunoSEQ multiplex PCR; in TCRdb, only in-frame clones are kept and a portion is missing. The sample has roughly 120,000 clones, about 91% seen once. The sample here was peripheral blood, taken on day 0 of AZD1222 vaccination. The TCR sequence derives from an adult in good health.

The CDR3 region is CASTKTDYGYTF. DNA for the CDR3: TGTGCCAGCACCAAGACAGACTATGGCTACACCTTC. This chain joins TRBV12-3 or TRBV12-4 and TRBJ1-2, with D perhaps TRBD1 (5 bases). Trimming took off 7 bases at V and 3 bases at J, with 9 bases between the two ends. CDR3 length: 12 amino acids.